This T cell receptor beta chain is drawn from a study of cytomegalovirus exposure and HLA in healthy donors. Study in general: When 350 to 500 donors were genotyped, 80% to 90% of them were found to fall in the Caucasian-associated ancestry cluster. Study-level points and caveats: Apparent HLA restriction characterized most CMV-associated TCR beta chains in a later analysis. Confirmation in vitro established that three CMV-associated chains were specific for CMV antigens.

Germline values: CDR1 SEHNR, CDR2 FQNEAQ (reference sequence). V was clipped by 5 bases and J by 3 bases; unmatched bases: 4. The CDR3 contains 13 residues. Note on this clone: As yet, its antigen is unknown.

The PCR used 60 Vbeta and 13 Jbeta primers. Clones were read by immunoSEQ multiplex PCR, and TCRdb kept only the in-frame ones, dropping some. The sample spans about 200,000 clones; the ten largest clones claim 1.1%. V usage is TRBV7-9 and J usage is TRBJ2-7, with 7 bases lining up with TRBD1. The clonotype comes from a girl aged 2 to 10 in good health and CMV-seropositive. Sequencing was done on a sample of PBMCs. CDR3 nucleotides: TGTGCCAGCAGCCCAGGGGGTAGCTACGAGCAGTACTTC. Its translation is CASSPGGSYEQYF.